This T cell receptor (beta chain) was found in a study of graft-versus-host responses after intestinal transplantation. Study-wide points: Among recipient marrow samples, GvH clones were found; some appeared first in ileum or blood. Declining HvG levels early post-transplant were linked to peak circulating GvH clone levels.

Sequenced by immunoSEQ multiplex PCR; TCRdb stores in-frame clones only, minus some. Of 80,000 to 100,000 clones in the sample, approximately 90% are singletons; the top ten hold around 0.17%. In germline, CDR1 is SGHNT, CDR2 YYREEE (reference sequence). The CDR3 totals 11 residues. V was clipped by 2 bases and J by 6 bases, with 5 bases between them. Points on this clone: Its specificity is unknown.

The chain recombines TRBV5-4 with TRBJ1-1; D remains unclear. This clonotype originated in a human donor who received an intestinal transplant. The starting material was unstimulated CD4+ T cells sorted from spleen or lymph node cells, obtained before intestinal transplant. CDR3 sequence (DNA): TGTGCCAGCAGCTTCGGAGCTGAAGCTTTCTTT. The encoded protein is CASSFGAEAFF.